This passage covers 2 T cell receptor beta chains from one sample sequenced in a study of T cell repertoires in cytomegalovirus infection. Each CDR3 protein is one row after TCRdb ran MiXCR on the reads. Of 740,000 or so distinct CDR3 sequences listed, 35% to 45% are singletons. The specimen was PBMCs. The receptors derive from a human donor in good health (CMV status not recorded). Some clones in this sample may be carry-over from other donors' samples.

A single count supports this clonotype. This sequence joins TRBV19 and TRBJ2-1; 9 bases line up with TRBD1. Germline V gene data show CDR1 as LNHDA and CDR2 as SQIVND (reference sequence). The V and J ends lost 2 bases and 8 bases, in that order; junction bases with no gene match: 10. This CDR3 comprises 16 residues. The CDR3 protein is CASSITLGQGFHEQFF. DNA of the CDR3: TGTGCCAGTAGTATAACGTTAGGACAGGGGTTCCATGAGCAGTTCTTC.

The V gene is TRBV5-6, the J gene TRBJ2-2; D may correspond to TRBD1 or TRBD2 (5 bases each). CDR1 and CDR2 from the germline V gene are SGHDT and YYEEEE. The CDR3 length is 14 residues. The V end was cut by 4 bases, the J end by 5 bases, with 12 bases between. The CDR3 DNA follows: TGTGCCAGCAGCCCCGGGACCTCAACCGGGGAGCTGTTTTTT. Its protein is CASSPGTSTGELFF.